The 26 T cell receptor beta chains given below trace back to one sample, sequenced in a study of cytomegalovirus exposure and HLA in healthy donors. The primer mix had 60 Vbeta and 13 Jbeta primers. Method: immunoSEQ multiplex PCR; TCRdb's copy keeps in-frame clones and lacks some. Of about 98,000 clones listed, approximately 78% are singletons. The sequenced material came from PBMCs. These receptors were obtained from a man between 35 and 55 years old in good health and CMV-seronegative.

V and J are TRBV7-2 and TRBJ2-1, with a tentative D call TRBD1 (5 bases). There are 13 residues in the CDR3. The germline V and J ends were trimmed by 5 bases and 4 bases, with 9 bases remaining between them. The germline CDR1 and CDR2 sequences are SGHTA and FQGNSA. In DNA form, the CDR3 reads TGTGCCAGCAGCGAGGACACTTACAATGAGCAGTTCTTC. As protein: CASSEDTYNEQFF.

This clone turned up a few times. The CDR3 nucleotides read TGTGCCAGCAGCTTATCAGTGAACACTGAAGCTTTCTTT. It codes for CASSLSVNTEAFF. V gene TRBV11-3 combines with J gene TRBJ1-1; no clear D gene. CDR1 and CDR2 (germline): SGHNT, YENEEA. Trimming cost V 2 bases and J 0 bases, with 4 bases left between them. The CDR3 has 13 residues. The entire variable domain, with the rest obtained from reference TRBV11-3 and TRBJ1-1, is as follows: EAGVVQSPRYKIIEKKQPVAFWCNPISGHNTLYWYLQNLGQGPELLIRYENEEAVDDSQLPKDRFSAERLKGVDSTLKIQPAELGDSAVYLCASSLSVNTEAFFGQGTRLTVV.

This clone appeared a few times. The rearrangement uses TRBV5-1 and TRBJ1-3, with D possibly TRBD1 on 5 matching bases. V was pared by 4 bases and J by 4 bases, with 18 bases between. The CDR3 totals 16 residues. Per the germline V gene, CDR1 is SGHRS and CDR2 is YFSETQ. The CDR3 DNA reads TGCGCCAGCAGCCCGGAGGGGCAGGGAAGGGGAAACACCATATATTTT. Encoded protein: CASSPEGQGRGNTIYF.

In this sample, this clone turned up a few times. The gene calls are TRBV5-1 and TRBJ1-2; 7 bases line up with TRBD1. The CDR3 has 12 amino acids. Looked up from germline, CDR1 is SGHRS and CDR2 is YFSETQ. The J segment lost 6 bases and the V segment lost 2 bases, leaving 1 base of the junction unmatched. The chain's CDR3 is CASSFTGDGYTF. The CDR3 coding sequence is TGCGCCAGCAGCTTTACAGGGGATGGCTACACCTTC.

The V gene is TRBV25-1, the J gene TRBJ2-3; D possibly corresponds to TRBD2 (6 bases). Germline values: CDR1 MGHDK, CDR2 SYGVNS. Trimming took 6 bases from V and 0 from J, leaving 10 bases between them. The CDR3 consists of 14 residues. The CDR3 here is CASRRESSTDTQYF. CDR3 in DNA: TGTGCCAGCAGGCGGGAATCTAGCACAGATACGCAGTATTTT.

This chain connects TRBV4-2 to TRBJ1-2; D is possibly TRBD1 (5 bases). This CDR3 has 13 amino acids. Germline CDR1 is LGHNA and CDR2 is YNFKEQ. The V end lost 1 base, the J end lost 6 bases, and 9 bases lay between the germline ends. This chain's CDR3 is CASSQGAGNGYTF. CDR3 nucleotides: TGTGCCAGCAGCCAAGGGGCAGGGAATGGCTACACCTTC.

V is TRBV5-4 and J is TRBJ2-7, with D possibly TRBD1 on 6 matching bases. The CDR3 consists of 15 residues. V was clipped by 4 bases and J by 7 bases, with 21 bases between them. Germline V CDR1 and CDR2: SGHNT, YYREEE (reference sequence). CDR3 in DNA: TGTGCCAGCAGCACATCTTCGGGACACCGGTGTGAGCAGTACTTC. Encoded protein: CASSTSSGHRCEQYF. Supplemented by reference TRBV5-4 and TRBJ2-7, the full variable domain reads ETGVTQSPTHLIKTRGQQVTLRCSSQSGHNTVSWYQQALGQGPQFIFQYYREEENGRGNFPPRFSGLQFPNYSSELNVNALELDDSALYLCASSTSSGHRCEQYFGPGTRLTVT.

The CDR3 sequence: CASSSGTGTYTF. In nucleotides, the CDR3 is TGTGCCAGCAGCTCCGGGACAGGGACGTACACCTTC. V usage is TRBV6-5 and J usage is TRBJ1-2, with 9 positions matching TRBD1. The CDR3 is made up of 12 amino acids. The germline V gene has CDR1 MNHEY and CDR2 SVGAGI. V shed 6 bases and J 11 bases; nucleotides not matched to a gene: 7.

This clone was counted between two and nine times. The chain recombines TRBV6-1 with TRBJ2-1, with a possible D match to TRBD2 (7 bases). Trimming stripped 6 bases from V and 15 bases from J, with 15 bases between. Germline CDR1 reads MNHNS; CDR2 reads SASEGT. CDR3 length: 11 amino acids. The CDR3 protein is CASSHQGGGFF. CDR3 bases: TGTGCCAGCAGCCACCAGGGAGGGGGGTTCTTC.

The chain uses TRBV14 and TRBJ2-4; 7 bases agree with TRBD2. The CDR3 runs to 13 residues. In germline, CDR1 is SGHDN, CDR2 FVKESK. V was clipped by 4 bases and J by 7 bases; unmatched bases: 4. In DNA form, the CDR3 reads TGTGCCAGCAGCCCGACTAGCCTGAACATTCAGTACTTC. Protein: CASSPTSLNIQYF.

Worth noting for this clone: At one end the junction does not follow the germline gene, possibly because of a read error. The V call is TRBV6-6, the J call TRBJ1-6; no clear D gene. The CDR3 covers 14 residues. Germline-derived CDR1 and CDR2 are MNHNY and SVGAGI (reference sequence). CDR3 coding DNA: TGTGCCACCAGTTACCGGGGAGGTAATTCACCCCTCCACTTT. This sequence encodes CATSYRGGNSPLHF.

This chain connects TRBV7-2 to TRBJ2-7; the match to TRBD2 covers 11 bases. V shed 1 base and J 3 bases; nucleotides not matched to a gene: 2. CDR1 and CDR2 (germline): SGHTA, FQGNSA. The CDR3 sequence is 15 residues long. The CDR3 nucleotides read TGTGCCAGCAGCTTAGAGCTAGCGGGGGGCTACGAGCAGTACTTC. Translation gives CASSLELAGGYEQYF.

V is TRBV15 and J is TRBJ2-7; tentative D call: TRBD1 (6 bases). Germline V gene lookup returns CDR1 LNHNV and CDR2 YYDKDF (reference sequence). The CDR3 is 14 amino acids. The V end was cut by 7 bases, the J end by 6 bases, with 19 bases between. In DNA, the CDR3 is TGTGCCACCAACAAGGAGGACAGATCCAGCGAGCAGTACTTC. Protein sequence: CATNKEDRSSEQYF.

The rearrangement joins TRBV13 to TRBJ1-2; no definite D call. V was shortened by 8 bases and J by 6 bases, with 13 bases between the two germline ends. Germline V gene data show CDR1 as PRHDT and CDR2 as FYEKMQ (reference sequence). The CDR3 has 12 amino acids. The DNA of the CDR3 is TGTGCCAGCTCCGCGAGTGTCAATGGCTACACCTTC. Translating it yields CASSASVNGYTF.

Remarks on this clone: This sample includes further DNA sequences coding for the same CDR3. The rearrangement uses TRBV2 and TRBJ2-7; a possible D gene is TRBD1 (6 bases). Trimming took 3 bases from V and 3 from J, leaving 9 bases between them. Germline values: CDR1 SNHLY, CDR2 FYNNEI. The CDR3 is 13 residues long. In DNA, the CDR3 is TGTGCCAGCAGTGATCCAGGGGTCTACGAGCAGTACTTC. Protein product: CASSDPGVYEQYF.

The chain employs TRBV6-1 and TRBJ1-1, with D unresolved. Per the germline V gene, CDR1 is MNHNS and CDR2 is SASEGT. Between the trimmed V and J ends, which lost 2 bases and 1 base, there was a span of 8 bases. The CDR3 totals 14 residues. The CDR3 nucleotides read TGTGCCAGCAGTGAATGGGGAGGGAACACTGAAGCTTTCTTT. Translation gives CASSEWGGNTEAFF.

V and J are TRBV5-1 and TRBJ2-7, with 8 bases lining up with TRBD2. The CDR3 extends over 15 amino acids. From germline, CDR1 is SGHRS and CDR2 YFSETQ. V gave up 4 bases and J gave up 3 bases; unmatched junction bases: 9. The CDR3 coding sequence is TGCGCCAGCAGCGCCTCAGCGGGAGACTTCTACGAGCAGTACTTC. It translates to CASSASAGDFYEQYF.

The chain uses TRBV7-9 and TRBJ1-2, with TRBD1 matching 7 bases. Losses at the gene ends were 4 bases for V and 4 bases for J; bases not matched to a gene: 9. There are 15 residues in the CDR3. The germline gives CDR1 SEHNR, CDR2 FQNEAQ (reference sequence). CDR3 sequence reads: CASSSQQGLFYGYTF. The CDR3 DNA follows: TGTGCCAGCAGCTCCCAACAGGGGTTGTTCTATGGCTACACCTTC.

J is TRBJ2-5 and V is TRBV6-1; 8 bases align to TRBD1. Trimming removed 8 bases from V and 4 bases from J; junction bases left unmatched: 6. Germline assignment: CDR1 MNHNS and CDR2 SASEGT. This CDR3 has 13 amino acids. CDR3 in DNA: TGTGCCAGCGATAGGACAGGGCGAGAGACCCAGTACTTC. Amino acid sequence: CASDRTGRETQYF.

The V and J genes are TRBV7-9 and TRBJ2-2, with 10 bases lining up with TRBD2. The CDR3 is 19 amino acids. Germline CDR1 reads SEHNR; CDR2 reads FQNEAQ (reference sequence). V lost 0 bases, J lost 1 base, and 8 bases stayed unmatched. The CDR3 spells CASSLAILAGGRNTGELFF. The CDR3 DNA reads as TGTGCCAGCAGCTTAGCTATCTTAGCGGGGGGCCGGAACACCGGGGAGCTGTTTTTT. Together with reference TRBV7-9 and TRBJ2-2, the CDR3 gives the full variable domain: DTGVSQNPRHKITKRGQNVTFRCDPISEHNRLYWYRQTLGQGPEFLTYFQNEAQLEKSRLLSDRFSAERPKGSFSTLEIQRTEQGDSAMYLCASSLAILAGGRNTGELFFGEGSRLTVL.

This chain links TRBV6-5 with TRBJ1-1; D is unclear. The germline gives CDR1 MNHEY, CDR2 SVGAGI. V was clipped by 7 bases and J by 3 bases, with 9 bases between them. This CDR3 is built from 12 residues. CDR3 DNA: TGTGCCAGCAAGGAGGGAGACACTGAAGCTTTCTTT. It is translated as CASKEGDTEAFF.

The chain is built from TRBV29-1 and TRBJ2-5; D gene unclear. Trimming left V 1 base short and J 5 bases short, with 11 bases between. This CDR3 comprises 13 residues. Germline CDR1 is SQVTM and CDR2 is ANQGSEA. The CDR3 here is CSVEGQTVETQYF. The CDR3 DNA reads as TGCAGCGTTGAAGGGCAGACTGTCGAGACCCAGTACTTC. The full variable domain, in which reference TRBV29-1 and TRBJ2-5 provide the parts outside the CDR3, is SAVISQKPSRDICQRGTSLTIQCQVDSQVTMMFWYRQQPGQSLTLIATANQGSEATYESGFVIDKFPISRPNLTFSTLTVSNMSPEDSSIYLCSVEGQTVETQYFGPGTRLLVL.

This chain uses TRBV28 with TRBJ2-7, with D maybe TRBD1 (6 bases). The CDR3 is 14 amino acids. Germline V gives CDR1 MDHEN, CDR2 SYDVKM. V lost 6 bases and J lost 1, with 13 bases in between. CDR3 sequence: CASSERGRSYEQYF. The DNA of the CDR3 is TGTGCCAGCAGCGAGAGGGGGAGATCCTACGAGCAGTACTTC.

The genes are TRBV5-1 and TRBJ1-1; a possible D gene is TRBD1 (5 bases). There are 16 residues in the CDR3. Germline V gene sequence: CDR1 SGHRS, CDR2 YFSETQ. V was shortened by 4 bases and J by 0 bases, with 16 bases between the two germline ends. CDR3 sequence reads: CASSRTSARMNTEAFF. The CDR3 DNA reads TGCGCCAGCAGCCGGACATCCGCTCGAATGAACACTGAAGCTTTCTTT.

V is TRBV7-2 and J is TRBJ2-7; 7 bases are a match to TRBD1. From germline, CDR1 is SGHTA and CDR2 FQGNSA. The CDR3 is 14 residues long. After removal of 4 bases from V and 5 bases from J, the junction contained 8 bases not matched to a gene. The CDR3 sequence: CASSSQGPRDEQYF. The CDR3 DNA is TGTGCCAGCAGCTCACAGGGGCCGAGGGACGAGCAGTACTTC.

This chain connects TRBV4-1 to TRBJ1-4; 7 positions agree with TRBD1. Trimming cost V 4 bases and J 7 bases; bases outside gene matches: 6. Germline loops: CDR1 MGHRA, CDR2 YSYEKL. The CDR3 is made up of 14 amino acids. The CDR3: CASSRADRAEKLFF. The CDR3 nucleotides are TGCGCCAGCAGCCGAGCAGACAGGGCTGAAAAACTGTTTTTT.